These T cell receptor beta chains were read from a single sample in a study of blood T cell repertoires in COVID-19. TCRdb's table, derived via immunoSEQ multiplex PCR, lists solely in-frame clones and lacks some. The sample yields about 280,000 clones, 75% to 90% seen once. Sequenced sample: peripheral blood. These receptors all come from a woman aged 25 to 39 who had recovered from COVID-19. CDR3s leave out the opening cysteine and the closing phenylalanine or tryptophan.

v_call: TRBV5-1; j_call: TRBJ2-3; cdr3_aa: ASSSSGRNTDTQY
v_call: TRBV27; j_call: TRBJ2-5; cdr3_aa: ASSDRQETQY
v_call: TRBV30; j_call: TRBJ1-4; cdr3_aa: AWSPGGSEEKLF
v_call: TRBV25-1; j_call: TRBJ1-3; cdr3_aa: ASMDRDSNTIY
v_call: TRBV7-3; j_call: TRBJ2-3; cdr3_aa: ASSSEGRETDTQY
v_call: TRBV28; j_call: TRBJ1-4; cdr3_aa: ASKSRPRNEKLF
v_call: TRBV19; j_call: TRBJ2-1; cdr3_aa: ASSRTSGGYNEQF
v_call: TRBV27; j_call: TRBJ2-1; cdr3_aa: ASSLYGLNEQF
v_call: TRBV5-4; j_call: TRBJ1-1; cdr3_aa: ASSLGRAENTEAF
v_call: TRBV12-3/TRBV12-4; j_call: TRBJ2-7; cdr3_aa: ASSFRGRYEQY
v_call: TRBV6-5; j_call: TRBJ2-1; cdr3_aa: ASSYSRETYNEQF
v_call: TRBV4-1; j_call: TRBJ1-5; cdr3_aa: ASSPLSEGGQPQH
v_call: TRBV3-1/TRBV3-2; j_call: TRBJ2-7; cdr3_aa: ASSQDTRPYEQY
v_call: TRBV4-1; j_call: TRBJ1-2; cdr3_aa: ASSPLTGGYGYT
v_call: TRBV7-2; j_call: TRBJ1-1; cdr3_aa: ASSSIGVGTEAF
v_call: TRBV19; j_call: TRBJ1-2; cdr3_aa: ASSIGAGYT
v_call: TRBV19; j_call: TRBJ2-1; cdr3_aa: ASTGAGGPYNEQF
v_call: TRBV6-5; j_call: TRBJ2-2; cdr3_aa: ASNAGELF
v_call: TRBV7-9; j_call: TRBJ1-1; cdr3_aa: ASSALIVAEAF
v_call: TRBV6-2/TRBV6-3; j_call: TRBJ2-2; cdr3_aa: ASSLLGAGELF
v_call: TRBV15; j_call: TRBJ1-6; cdr3_aa: ATSRDPGQGLLALH
v_call: TRBV11-2; j_call: TRBJ2-5; cdr3_aa: ASSRDMIETQY
v_call: TRBV19; j_call: TRBJ2-7; cdr3_aa: ASSIGAGGEQY
v_call: TRBV18; j_call: TRBJ2-3; cdr3_aa: ASSRGLASTDTQY
v_call: TRBV7-2; j_call: TRBJ2-3; cdr3_aa: ASSSGLAGVGDTQY
v_call: TRBV12-3/TRBV12-4; j_call: TRBJ1-4; cdr3_aa: AILSATNEKLF
v_call: TRBV4-2; j_call: TRBJ2-5; cdr3_aa: ASSQSSVPETQY
v_call: TRBV6-5; j_call: TRBJ2-5; cdr3_aa: ASTLRGGVETQY
v_call: TRBV6-5; j_call: TRBJ1-2; cdr3_aa: ASSSAGTGGNGYT